This T cell receptor (beta chain) is from a study of cytomegalovirus exposure and HLA in healthy donors. Broader study findings: Of the V segments, some could not be distinguished, including TRBV6-2 and TRBV6-3, and were excluded.

Comment on this clone: No antigen is known for it.

V trimming: 8 bases; J trimming: 3 bases; junction bases outside the gene matches: 11. From germline, CDR1 is MNHEY and CDR2 SMNVEV (reference sequence). The CDR3 is made up of 18 amino acids. 60 Vbeta and 13 Jbeta primers were used in PCR. TCRdb's copy holds only in-frame clones and misses some; the assay was immunoSEQ multiplex PCR. The repertoire includes 150,000 to 200,000 clones, 85% of them detected once, and around 2.3% sits in the top ten. Though nominally healthy at sampling, donors likely had unrecorded immune exposures. The chain has TRBV27 and TRBJ2-1; 15 bases agree with TRBD2. Sequenced input: PBMCs. The TCR was taken from a woman aged 45-65 years in good health and CMV-seronegative. The CDR3 DNA follows: TGTGCCAGCCGTCGGACTAGCGGGAGGGCCCGGAGCTACAATGAGCAGTTCTTC. It codes for CASRRTSGRARSYNEQFF.